This TCR beta chain came from a study of cytomegalovirus exposure and HLA in healthy donors. Whole-study findings and limits: Using the classifier, cytomegalovirus status was reportedly diagnosed with high specificity and sensitivity.

A multiplex PCR was run with 60 Vbeta primers and 13 Jbeta primers. The data were produced by immunoSEQ multiplex PCR, yet TCRdb's version contains in-frame clones alone and is incomplete. The data show 150,000 to 200,000 clones, over 75% seen once. Turning to this clone: Its antigen is not known.

Each donor's status was that of a healthy bone marrow donor. The germline V and J ends were trimmed by 6 bases and 6 bases, with 23 bases remaining between them. There are 17 residues in the CDR3. Germline V lookup: CDR1 KGHSH, CDR2 LQKENI. The chain is built from TRBV18 and TRBJ2-2, with D possibly matching TRBD1 (5 bases). Material for sequencing was PBMCs. The sequence derives from a girl younger than two in good health and CMV-seronegative. This chain's CDR3 is CASSTTAPTLRAGELFF. The CDR3 region has the DNA TGTGCCAGCTCTACGACAGCTCCGACTTTAAGGGCCGGGGAGCTGTTTTTT.